One sample yielded the 26 T cell receptor beta chains listed below, sequenced in a study of response to subunit inactivated influenza vaccine. One entry per CDR3 protein, called by TCRdb with MiXCR from the RT-PCR reads. The sample gives under 750,000 distinct CDR3 sequences, about 11% of which show up once; 9.5% to 13% is in the top ten. The specimen was PBMCs from blood, collected on the day of vaccination. The receptors stem from a man in his forties or fifties who received an inactivated influenza vaccine.

A few counts support this clonotype. The genes are TRBV20-1 and TRBJ2-1; D not resolved. Trimming pared 6 bases from V and 6 bases from J, leaving 18 bases between. CDR1 DFQATT and CDR2 SNEGSKA come from the germline V gene (reference sequence). The CDR3 runs to 14 residues. The CDR3 DNA follows: TGCAGTGCCAGGACCCCCCATTTATCCAATGAGCAGTTCTTC. Translated, it gives CSARTPHLSNEQFF.

The J gene is TRBJ2-7, the V gene TRBV5-1; 7 positions match TRBD1. This CDR3 has 13 residues. CDR1 and CDR2 from the germline V gene are SGHRS and YFSETQ. V trimming: 5 bases; J trimming: 0 bases; junction bases outside the gene matches: 2. CDR3 DNA: TGCGCCAGCAGTTGGGACAGCTCCTACGAGCAGTACTTC. This encodes CASSWDSSYEQYF.

The V call is TRBV19, the J call TRBJ2-2, with D possibly TRBD1 on 5 matching bases. The V gene's germline CDR1 is LNHDA and CDR2 SQIVND (reference sequence). CDR3 length equals 14 residues. Trimming took off 6 bases at V and 5 bases at J, with 13 bases between the two ends. This CDR3 reads CASSQGSGTGELFF. DNA for the CDR3: TGTGCCAGTAGCCAGGGTTCCGGGACCGGGGAGCTGTTTTTT.

This clonotype was counted only a few times. The V gene is TRBV27, the J gene TRBJ2-3; unclear D gene. V was cut by 5 bases and J by 0 bases, with 6 bases left in between. The CDR3 covers 13 residues. Germline lookup yields CDR1 MNHEY and CDR2 SMNVEV (reference sequence). CDR3 nucleotides: TGTGCCAGCAGTGCGCTGAGCACAGATACGCAGTATTTT. Protein product: CASSALSTDTQYF.

This clonotype was detected ten times or more. The J gene is TRBJ2-2, the V gene TRBV4-3; D is perhaps TRBD1 (6 bases). The CDR3 sequence is 17 residues long. The V end lost 1 base, the J end lost 2 bases, and 14 bases lay between the germline ends. Germline V gene sequence: CDR1 LGHNA, CDR2 YSLEER. In DNA form, the CDR3 reads TGCGCCAGCAGCCAAGCAACCTACAGGGACAACACCGGGGAGCTGTTTTTT. Amino acid sequence: CASSQATYRDNTGELFF.

This clonotype was observed a few times. For the CDR3, the DNA is TGTGCCAGCAGCTTAGACAGGGAGTCTCCCTTAGACTCCTACAATGAGCAGTTCTTC. Its protein is CASSLDRESPLDSYNEQFF. The chain links TRBV11-1 to TRBJ2-1; possibly TRBD1 for D (6 bases). Trimming left V 1 base short and J 0 bases short, with 19 bases between. The CDR3 runs to 19 residues. CDR1 is SGHAT and CDR2 is FQDESV in the germline V gene (reference sequence).

The CDR3 reads CASAGGRQETQYF. The CDR3 nucleotides read TGTGCCAGTGCAGGGGGCCGACAAGAGACCCAGTACTTC. The chain recombines TRBV19 with TRBJ2-5; 8 nucleotides align to TRBD1. This CDR3 has 13 residues. The germline V gene has CDR1 LNHDA and CDR2 SQIVND (reference sequence). The junction had 4 bases not matched to a gene; V was cut back by 8 bases and J by 2 bases. The full variable domain, rest sourced from reference TRBV19 and TRBJ2-5, is DGGITQSPKYLFRKEGQNVTLSCEQNLNHDAMYWYRQDPGQGLRLIYYSQIVNDFQKGDIAEGYSVSREKKESFPLTVTSAQKNPTAFYLCASAGGRQETQYFGPGTRLLVL.

The chain combines TRBV4-1 with TRBJ1-4; D call uncertain. The CDR3 loop spans 14 amino acids. V was shortened by 4 bases and J by 0 bases, with 6 bases between the two germline ends. Germline lookup yields CDR1 MGHRA and CDR2 YSYEKL. CDR3 region: CASSPVATNEKLFF. CDR3 DNA: TGCGCCAGCAGCCCAGTGGCAACTAATGAAAAACTGTTTTTT.

This clonotype was detected a few times. This chain uses TRBV15 with TRBJ1-6, with TRBD1 matching over 8 bases. After removal of 3 bases from V and 10 bases from J, the junction contained 11 bases not matched to a gene. This CDR3 has 16 residues. CDR1 is LNHNV and CDR2 is YYDKDF in the germline V gene (reference sequence). The CDR3 DNA reads TGTGCCACCAGCAGGATCAAAGGACAGGGTTTGTCACCCCTCCACTTT. Amino acids: CATSRIKGQGLSPLHF.

A few counts support this clonotype. The CDR3 region is CSALPLVGDNEQFF. In nucleotides, the CDR3 is TGCAGTGCCCTACCTTTAGTTGGTGACAATGAGCAGTTCTTC. The genes are TRBV20-1 and TRBJ2-1; D is unresolved. CDR3 length: 14 residues. Trimming pared 6 bases from V and 5 bases from J, leaving 17 bases between. Germline CDR1 and CDR2: DFQATT and SNEGSKA (reference sequence).

This chain connects TRBV29-1 to TRBJ2-7, with 8 bases fitting TRBD2. Germline-derived CDR1 and CDR2 are SQVTM and ANQGSEA. The CDR3 sequence is 13 residues long. Unmatched junction bases numbered 7, after V lost 6 bases and J lost 3 bases. The CDR3 region has the DNA TGCAGCGTCAACGGGCTAGCGGGCTACGAGCAGTACTTC. The encoded protein is CSVNGLAGYEQYF.

Points on this clonotype: This may be a read error, as it is one base from a much larger clone. V usage is TRBV5-6 and J usage is TRBJ2-7, with D perhaps TRBD1 or TRBD2 (6 bases each). The CDR3 has 13 amino acids. Germline CDR1 is SGHDT and CDR2 is YYEEEE. CDR3 sequence: CASMQGPGGEQHF. Written as DNA, the CDR3 is TGTGCCAGCATGCAGGGGCCCGGGGGTGAGCAGCACTTC.

This clonotype showed up just a few times. Here the CDR3 reads CASSPTVSGANVLTF. The CDR3 coding sequence is TGTGCCAGCAGCCCCACGGTCTCTGGGGCCAACGTCCTGACTTTC. The chain has TRBV14 and TRBJ2-6; D is unclear. This CDR3 comprises 15 residues. The V end was cut by 4 bases, the J end by 0 bases, with 7 bases between. Germline lookup yields CDR1 SGHDN and CDR2 FVKESK.

This clonotype has more than one count but fewer than ten. This chain uses TRBV29-1 with TRBJ2-7; possibly TRBD1 for D (6 bases). This CDR3 has 12 amino acids. Trimming removed 8 bases at V and 6 bases at J, with 17 bases between. Germline V lookup: CDR1 SQVTM, CDR2 ANQGSEA. The CDR3 region has the DNA TGCAGCACAAGGGACCCAGGGGCCGAGCAGTACTTC. Translated, it gives CSTRDPGAEQYF.

This clonotype came up a few times. The V call is TRBV12-3 or TRBV12-4, the J call TRBJ2-1; D gene unclear. There are 13 residues in the CDR3. The V gene lost 7 bases and the J gene lost 4 bases, with 11 bases spanning the gap. CDR3 nucleotides: TGTGCCAGCACCGAGACTGTATACAATGAGCAGTTCTTC. Amino acid sequence: CASTETVYNEQFF.

This clonotype was counted between two and nine times. The chain employs TRBV24-1 and TRBJ2-2; no definite D call. CDR3 length: 14 residues. With 0 bases removed from V and 6 bases from J, the gap between germline ends came to 7 bases. Germline assignment: CDR1 KGHDR and CDR2 SFDVKD. The CDR3 coding sequence is TGTGCCACCAGTGATTTGGGTATTCCCGGGGAGCTGTTTTTT. Translating it yields CATSDLGIPGELFF.

This clonotype was counted at least ten times. The V call is TRBV24-1, the J call TRBJ2-1; 10 bases agree with TRBD2. V lost 4 bases and J lost 8; bases outside the gene matches: 4. Germline loops: CDR1 KGHDR, CDR2 SFDVKD. The CDR3 has 14 amino acids. This CDR3 reads CATSDSGRAYEQFF. The CDR3 DNA follows: TGTGCCACCAGTGACAGCGGGAGGGCCTATGAGCAGTTCTTC.

About this clonotype: Mismatch with germline at one junction end may stem from a read error. The chain employs TRBV12-3 or TRBV12-4 and TRBJ1-1; D is ambiguous. The CDR3 extends over 14 amino acids. CDR3 sequence: CASGLTPVIAEAFF. The CDR3 nucleotides read TGTGCCAGCGGTTTAACACCCGTCATCGCTGAAGCTTTCTTT.

Here the CDR3 DNA reads TGTGCCAGCAGCCAAGGACAGGGTCGGAGTAATTCACCCCTCCACTTT. This sequence encodes CASSQGQGRSNSPLHF. The chain links TRBV3-1 to TRBJ1-6; TRBD1 matches at 7 bases. Per germline, CDR1 LGHDT and CDR2 YNNKEL (reference sequence). This CDR3 is built from 16 residues. Trimming cost V 1 base and J 6 bases; bases outside gene matches: 6.

The sample holds many counts of this clonotype. The chain couples TRBV12-3 or TRBV12-4 to TRBJ1-2; maybe TRBD1 (6 bases). The CDR3 consists of 12 residues. Trimming shortened V by 6 bases and J by 8 bases, and 13 bases separated the two germline ends. CDR3 sequence: CASSPGQNGYTF. The DNA of the CDR3 is TGTGCCAGCAGCCCGGGACAAAACGGCTACACCTTC.

This clonotype came up a few times. This chain uses TRBV5-1 with TRBJ1-1; the D gene is possibly TRBD1 (5 bases). CDR1 SGHRS and CDR2 YFSETQ come from the germline V gene. This CDR3 has 11 residues. Trimming removed 4 bases at V and 8 bases at J, with 9 bases between. The CDR3 sequence is CASSENREAFF. The CDR3 bases are TGCGCCAGCAGCGAGAACAGGGAAGCTTTCTTT.

In regard to this clonotype: Relative to the germline gene, one junction end is altered; a read error may explain this. This chain uses TRBV5-6 with TRBJ2-4; D is perhaps TRBD2 (5 bases). The CDR3 is 16 residues long. CDR1 is SGHDT, CDR2 YYEEEE, per germline. The CDR3 here is CASSPRTALAKNIRYF. For the CDR3, the DNA is TGTGCCAGCAGCCCTCGGACTGCCTTGGCCAAAAACATTCGGTACTTC.

This rearrangement joins TRBV28 to TRBJ2-5, with 7 bases lining up with TRBD1. The CDR3 length is 13 residues. V lost 8 bases to trimming and J lost 4 bases; unmatched junction nucleotides: 7. Germline-derived CDR1 and CDR2 are MDHEN and SYDVKM. The CDR3 bases are TGTGCCAGCGGCGACAGGGTAGGAGAGACCCAGTACTTC. Protein sequence: CASGDRVGETQYF.

V gene TRBV5-1 combines with J gene TRBJ2-7; 9 positions agree with TRBD2. The germline gives CDR1 SGHRS, CDR2 YFSETQ. The CDR3 is made up of 16 amino acids. After removal of 6 bases from V and 5 bases from J, the junction contained 15 bases not matched to a gene. The CDR3 here is CASNNRGSGGFHEQYF. The CDR3 coding sequence is TGCGCCAGCAACAATCGGGGCAGCGGGGGGTTCCACGAGCAGTACTTC.

The chain carries TRBV2 and TRBJ2-7, with D maybe TRBD1 (8 bases). Germline V lookup: CDR1 SNHLY, CDR2 FYNNEI. This CDR3 is 13 amino acids long. Trimming removed 11 bases at V and 3 bases at J, with 17 bases between. The CDR3: CAASTGDYYEQYF. The CDR3 coding sequence is TGTGCCGCCTCGACAGGGGACTACTACGAGCAGTACTTC.

The chain joins TRBV11-1 to TRBJ1-4; D call uncertain. With 5 bases removed from V and 0 bases from J, the gap between germline ends came to 13 bases. The length of the CDR3 is 16 residues. Germline lookup yields CDR1 SGHAT and CDR2 FQDESV (reference sequence). Written as DNA, the CDR3 is TGTGCCAGCAGCCAAAGAGAAGATTCAACTAATGAAAAACTGTTTTTT. Amino acids: CASSQREDSTNEKLFF. Full variable domain (outside the CDR3, taken from reference TRBV11-1 and TRBJ1-4): EAEVAQSPRYKITEKSQAVAFWCDPISGHATLYWYRQILGQGPELLVQFQDESVVDDSQLPKDRFSAERLKGVDSTLKIQPAELGDSAMYLCASSQREDSTNEKLFFGSGTQLSVL.